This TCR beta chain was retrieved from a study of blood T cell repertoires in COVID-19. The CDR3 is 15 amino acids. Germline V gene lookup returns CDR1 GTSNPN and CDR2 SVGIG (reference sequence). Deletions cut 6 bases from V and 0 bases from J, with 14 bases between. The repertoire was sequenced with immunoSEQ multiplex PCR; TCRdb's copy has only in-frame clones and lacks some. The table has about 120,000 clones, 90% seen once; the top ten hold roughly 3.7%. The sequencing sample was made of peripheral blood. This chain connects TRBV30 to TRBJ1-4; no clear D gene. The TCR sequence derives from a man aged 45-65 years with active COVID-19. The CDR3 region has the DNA TGTGCCTGCCCGATAAGGGAGGCAACTAATGAAAAACTGTTTTTT. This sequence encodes CACPIREATNEKLFF.